The next 24 T cell receptor beta chains were all read from a single sample in a study of shared clonotypes between healthy human individuals. Clones were sequenced by immunoSEQ multiplex PCR, and TCRdb holds only the in-frame ones, with some missing. Of about 2.4 million clones detected, 93% appear once; the ten largest clones hold about 0.39%. Sequenced sample: naive CD4+ T cells from PBMCs. Specified subset: CD45RA+ positively selected. These receptors came from a man between 18 and 29 years old in good health. Some clones in this sample may be carry-over from other donors' samples.

This chain uses TRBV9 with TRBJ1-4; D may be TRBD1 (5 bases). The V end was cut by 0 bases, the J end by 8 bases, with 14 bases between. The CDR3 contains 15 residues. CDR1 and CDR2 (germline): SGDLS, YYNGEE. DNA of the CDR3: TGTGCCAGCAGCGTAGGTCGCGCGGGGGAGGAAAAACTGTTTTTT. Encoded protein: CASSVGRAGEEKLFF.

The chain uses TRBV6-4 and TRBJ2-2; D gene ambiguous. The V gene lost 4 bases and the J gene lost 6 bases, with 12 bases spanning the gap. The CDR3 is 14 residues long. Germline V CDR1 and CDR2: MRHNA, SNTAGT. The CDR3 protein is CASSGGPYPGELFF. The CDR3 DNA reads as TGTGCCAGCAGTGGAGGACCGTACCCCGGGGAGCTGTTTTTT.

The chain joins TRBV10-3 to TRBJ1-6; D gene uncertain. This CDR3 region has 14 residues. Deletions cut 4 bases from V and 7 bases from J, with 11 bases between. The germline V gene encodes CDR1 ENHRY and CDR2 SYGVKD. For the CDR3, the DNA is TGTGCCATCAGTGCACAGAGAGTGAATTCACCCCTCCACTTT. This encodes CAISAQRVNSPLHF.

As to this clone: In the same sample, other DNA sequences code for this CDR3. The CDR3 protein is CASSLGNQPQHF. The CDR3 nucleotides are TGTGCCAGCAGCTTGGGAAATCAGCCCCAGCATTTT. The chain combines TRBV5-4 with TRBJ1-5; no definite D call. Trimming stripped 0 bases from V and 4 bases from J, with 2 bases between. This CDR3 spans 12 amino acids. Germline loops: CDR1 SGHNT, CDR2 YYREEE (reference sequence).

This clone was seen once. V is TRBV5-1 and J is TRBJ1-1; 9 bases agree with TRBD1. Trimming at V came to 0 bases and at J to 11 bases, leaving 8 bases not matched to a gene. CDR1 is SGHRS, CDR2 YFSETQ, per germline. This CDR3 has 14 amino acids. CDR3 DNA sequence: TGCGCCAGCAGCTTGGAGGCACAGGGGGCTGTCGCTTTCTTT. This gives the protein CASSLEAQGAVAFF.

Notes on this clone: Other DNA sequences in this sample translate to the same CDR3. The chain combines TRBV9 with TRBJ2-7; 10 positions match TRBD2. CDR1 is SGDLS and CDR2 is YYNGEE in the germline V gene. The CDR3 totals 15 residues. V lost 0 bases, J lost 4 bases, and 4 bases stayed unmatched. CDR3 nucleotides: TGTGCCAGCAGCGTAGCCGGGACTAGCGTTTACGAGCAGTACTTC. Translating gives CASSVAGTSVYEQYF.

CDR3: CASSIQHLNTEAFF. The CDR3 DNA is TGTGCCAGCAGCATACAGCATTTGAACACTGAAGCTTTCTTT. The rearrangement uses TRBV5-5 and TRBJ1-1; no firm D call. The germline V and J ends were trimmed by 4 bases and 0 bases, with 10 bases remaining between them. CDR1 and CDR2 from the germline V gene are SGHKS and YYEKEE (reference sequence). The CDR3 has 14 amino acids.

The CDR3, as DNA: TGTGCCAGCAGGGGGAGTCGACAGCCCGAGAACACCGGGGAGCTGTTTTTT. It yields the protein CASRGSRQPENTGELFF. J is TRBJ2-2 and V is TRBV27; perhaps D is TRBD1 or TRBD2 (5 bases each). Germline lookup yields CDR1 MNHEY and CDR2 SMNVEV (reference sequence). V was trimmed by 6 bases and J by 1 base, leaving 18 bases between them. This CDR3 has 17 amino acids.

This clone was seen only once. The chain links TRBV7-8 to TRBJ1-4; 9 nucleotides match TRBD1. The CDR3 runs to 14 residues. Germline V gene lookup returns CDR1 SGHVS and CDR2 FQNEAQ. The V segment lost 5 bases and the J segment 6 bases; nucleotides outside the gene matches: 4. CDR3 DNA sequence: TGTGCCAGCAGCCCCGGGACAGGGCATGAAAAACTGTTTTTT. Its translation is CASSPGTGHEKLFF. The whole variable domain, remainder taken from reference TRBV7-8 and TRBJ1-4, is GAGVSQSPRYKVAKRGQDVALRCDPISGHVSLFWYQQALGQGPEFLTYFQNEAQLDKSGLPSDRFFAERPEGSVSTLKIQRTQQEDSAVYLCASSPGTGHEKLFFGSGTQLSVL.

V usage is TRBV9 and J usage is TRBJ2-1; 9 nucleotides agree with TRBD2. CDR3 size: 14 residues. V shed 0 bases, J shed 6 bases, and the junction held 1 base outside the gene matches. CDR1 and CDR2 (germline): SGDLS, YYNGEE. Here the CDR3 reads CASSVALAGNEQFF. The CDR3, as DNA: TGTGCCAGCAGCGTAGCACTAGCGGGCAATGAGCAGTTCTTC.

V and J are TRBV10-2 and TRBJ1-1; no clear D. The CDR3 runs 13 residues. Looked up from germline, CDR1 is WSHSY and CDR2 is SAAADI. The V end was cut by 7 bases, the J end by 4 bases, with 13 bases between. The CDR3: CASNPEPTTEAFF. The DNA for the CDR3 is TGCGCCAGCAACCCAGAACCCACCACTGAAGCTTTCTTT.

The chain employs TRBV6-6 and TRBJ2-1; TRBD2 aligns across 10 bases. This CDR3 region has 16 residues. The germline gives CDR1 MNHNY, CDR2 SVGAGI (reference sequence). The ends lost 1 base at V and 7 bases at J; junction bases unmatched: 7. The CDR3 sequence is CASSYFPSGSLNEQFF. In DNA, the CDR3 is TGTGCCAGCAGTTACTTTCCTAGCGGGAGTTTGAATGAGCAGTTCTTC.

The genes are TRBV7-3 and TRBJ2-7; D may be TRBD1 (6 bases). Germline-derived CDR1 and CDR2 are SGHTA and FQGTGA. V lost 3 bases and J 2 bases, leaving 11 bases between the germline ends. The CDR3 has 14 amino acids. The CDR3 sequence: CASSFKGGAYEQYF. The CDR3 DNA sequence: TGTGCCAGCAGCTTCAAAGGGGGAGCCTACGAGCAGTACTTC.

V gene TRBV14 combines with J gene TRBJ2-1, with 7 bases identical to TRBD2. This CDR3 has 14 residues. J lost 2 bases, V lost 3 bases, and 1 base had no gene match. CDR1 is SGHDN, CDR2 FVKESK, per germline. CDR3 protein: CASSHLAAYNEQFF. The CDR3, as DNA: TGTGCCAGCAGCCATCTAGCGGCCTACAATGAGCAGTTCTTC.

The genes are TRBV19 and TRBJ1-5, with TRBD1 matching over 7 bases. J was trimmed by 4 bases and V by 1 base; bases with no gene match: 7. The V gene's germline CDR1 is LNHDA and CDR2 SQIVND (reference sequence). This CDR3 spans 16 amino acids. The CDR3 nucleotides are TGTGCCAGTAGTATAGTAGGGGACAGTCTGAATCAGCCCCAGCATTTT. Its translation: CASSIVGDSLNQPQHF.

The chain recombines TRBV18 with TRBJ2-3, with D possibly being TRBD2 (6 bases). V lost 3 bases and J lost 4, with 11 bases in between. CDR1 and CDR2 (germline): KGHSH, LQKENI. The length of the CDR3 is 14 residues. The DNA for the CDR3 is TGTGCCAGCTCACCCCTCGGGGGTCCAGATACGCAGTATTTT. It encodes CASSPLGGPDTQYF. Filled out from reference TRBV18 and TRBJ2-3, the complete variable domain reads NAGVMQNPRHLVRRRGQEARLRCSPMKGHSHVYWYRQLPEEGLKFMVYLQKENIIDESGMPKERFSAEFPKEGPSILRIQQVVRGDSAAYFCASSPLGGPDTQYFGPGTRLTVL.

The chain uses TRBV6-5 and TRBJ2-7; 8 nucleotides agree with TRBD1. This CDR3 has 12 residues. J lost 5 bases, V lost 6 bases, and 3 bases had no gene match. CDR1 is MNHEY and CDR2 is SVGAGI in the germline V gene. The CDR3 coding sequence is TGTGCCAGCAGGCAGACAGGGGACGAGCAGTACTTC. Its protein is CASRQTGDEQYF.

This chain links TRBV9 with TRBJ1-1; 7 positions agree with TRBD1. Germline V lookup: CDR1 SGDLS, CDR2 YYNGEE. The CDR3 consists of 17 residues. V lost 0 bases, J lost 2 bases, and 10 bases stayed unmatched. The CDR3 DNA reads as TGTGCCAGCAGCGTAGACGTCGGGAACAGGGGCAACACTGAAGCTTTCTTT. This encodes CASSVDVGNRGNTEAFF.

The CDR3 sequence: CASSHLGQDTADTQYF. The CDR3 nucleotides are TGTGCCAGCAGCCATTTGGGACAGGATACTGCAGATACGCAGTATTTT. The chain couples TRBV14 to TRBJ2-3; 8 bases align to TRBD1. V dropped 3 bases and J dropped 4; count of bases not matched to a gene: 9. This CDR3 spans 16 amino acids. The germline CDR1 and CDR2 sequences are SGHDN and FVKESK.

The chain has TRBV28 and TRBJ2-1, with 9 positions matching TRBD1. CDR1 MDHEN and CDR2 SYDVKM come from the germline V gene. This CDR3 spans 19 amino acids. Trimming removed 4 bases from V and 5 bases from J; junction bases left unmatched: 18. The CDR3 DNA sequence: TGTGCCAGCAGTTCAGCCGGGACAGGGTCGGGAGTTGGGCACAATGAGCAGTTCTTC. Translated: CASSSAGTGSGVGHNEQFF.

The gene calls are TRBV29-1 and TRBJ2-2; D remains ambiguous. The germline V gene has CDR1 SQVTM and CDR2 ANQGSEA. This CDR3 contains 12 residues. The V and J ends lost 4 bases and 0 bases respectively, with 3 bases between them. The CDR3 nucleotides are TGCAGCGTTGTTTCGAACACCGGGGAGCTGTTTTTT. This gives the protein CSVVSNTGELFF.

The V and J genes are TRBV5-1 and TRBJ2-3; D might be TRBD1 (6 bases). Germline assignment: CDR1 SGHRS and CDR2 YFSETQ. Trimming took off 3 bases at V and 2 bases at J, with 13 bases between the two ends. The CDR3 covers 15 residues. CDR3 protein: CASSSPTGSTDTQYF. In DNA form, the CDR3 reads TGCGCCAGCAGCTCACCGACAGGATCCACAGATACGCAGTATTTT.

The chain recombines TRBV7-9 with TRBJ1-5; D unresolved. CDR1 SEHNR and CDR2 FQNEAQ come from the germline V gene (reference sequence). The V and J ends lost 5 bases and 0 bases respectively, with 11 bases between them. CDR3 length: 15 residues. The CDR3 is CASSPESYSNQPQHF. For the CDR3, the DNA is TGTGCCAGCAGCCCCGAGAGTTATAGCAATCAGCCCCAGCATTTT.

This sequence joins TRBV5-6 and TRBJ2-1; 7 positions match TRBD1. The CDR3 extends over 16 amino acids. V dropped 1 base and J dropped 0; count of bases not matched to a gene: 4. Germline-derived CDR1 and CDR2 are SGHDT and YYEEEE. In nucleotides, the CDR3 is TGTGCCAGCAGCTTGAGGGGGCGAAGCTCCTACAATGAGCAGTTCTTC. Translation: CASSLRGRSSYNEQFF.